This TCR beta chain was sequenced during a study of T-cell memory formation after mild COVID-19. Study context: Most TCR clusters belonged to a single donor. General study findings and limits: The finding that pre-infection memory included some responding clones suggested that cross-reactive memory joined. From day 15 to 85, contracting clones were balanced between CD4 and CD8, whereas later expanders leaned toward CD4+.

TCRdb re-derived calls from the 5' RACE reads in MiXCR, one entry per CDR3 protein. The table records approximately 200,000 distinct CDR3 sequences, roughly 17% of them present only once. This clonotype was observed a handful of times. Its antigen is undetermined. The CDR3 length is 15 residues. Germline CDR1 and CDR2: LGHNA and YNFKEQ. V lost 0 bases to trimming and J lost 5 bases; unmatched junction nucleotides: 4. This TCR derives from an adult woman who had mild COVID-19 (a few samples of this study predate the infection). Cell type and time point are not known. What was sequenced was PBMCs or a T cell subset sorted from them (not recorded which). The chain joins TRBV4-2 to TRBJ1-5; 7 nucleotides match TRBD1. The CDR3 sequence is CASSQEDRSDQPQHF. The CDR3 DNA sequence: TGTGCCAGCAGCCAAGAGGACAGGTCGGATCAGCCCCAGCATTTT.